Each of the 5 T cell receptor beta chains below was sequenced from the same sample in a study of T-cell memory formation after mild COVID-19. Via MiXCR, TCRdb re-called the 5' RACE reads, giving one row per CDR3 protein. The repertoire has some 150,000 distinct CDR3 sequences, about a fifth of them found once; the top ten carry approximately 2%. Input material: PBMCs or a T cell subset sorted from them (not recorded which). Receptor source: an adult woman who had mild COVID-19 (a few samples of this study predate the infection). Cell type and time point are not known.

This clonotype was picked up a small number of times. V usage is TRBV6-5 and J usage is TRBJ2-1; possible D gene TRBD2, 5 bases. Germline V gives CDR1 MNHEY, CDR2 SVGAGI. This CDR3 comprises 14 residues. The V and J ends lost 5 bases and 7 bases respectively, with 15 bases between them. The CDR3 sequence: CASSRAGSTNEQFF. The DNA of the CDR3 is TGTGCCAGCAGTAGGGCGGGTTCAACGAATGAGCAGTTCTTC.

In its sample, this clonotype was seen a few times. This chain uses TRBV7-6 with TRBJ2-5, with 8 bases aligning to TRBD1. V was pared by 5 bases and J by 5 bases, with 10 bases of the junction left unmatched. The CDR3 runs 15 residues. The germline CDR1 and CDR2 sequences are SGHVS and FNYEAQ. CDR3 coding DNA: TGTGCCAGCAGCCAGGCCATAAACAGGGGGGAGACCCAGTACTTC. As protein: CASSQAINRGETQYF. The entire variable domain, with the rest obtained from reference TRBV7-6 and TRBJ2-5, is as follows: GAGVSQSPRYKVTKRGQDVALRCDPISGHVSLYWYRQALGQGPEFLTYFNYEAQQDKSGLPNDRFSAERPEGSISTLTIQRTEQRDSAMYRCASSQAINRGETQYFGPGTRLLVL.

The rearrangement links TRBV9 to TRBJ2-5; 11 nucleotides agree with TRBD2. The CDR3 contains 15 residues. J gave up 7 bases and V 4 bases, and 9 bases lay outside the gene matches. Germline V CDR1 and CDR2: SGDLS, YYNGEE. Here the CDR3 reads CASSRGLAEGRTQYF. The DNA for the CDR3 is TGTGCCAGCAGCCGGGGACTAGCGGAGGGGCGGACCCAGTACTTC. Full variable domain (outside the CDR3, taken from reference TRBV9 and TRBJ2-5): DSGVTQTPKHLITATGQRVTLRCSPRSGDLSVYWYQQSLDQGLQFLIQYYNGEERAKGNILERFSAQQFPDLHSELNLSSLELGDSALYFCASSRGLAEGRTQYFGPGTRLLVL.

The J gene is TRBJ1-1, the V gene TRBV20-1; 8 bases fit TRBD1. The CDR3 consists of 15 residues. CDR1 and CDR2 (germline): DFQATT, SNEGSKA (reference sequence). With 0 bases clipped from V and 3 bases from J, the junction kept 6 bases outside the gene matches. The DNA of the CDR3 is TGCAGTGCTAGAGATCTCCAGGGGGCTGACACTGAAGCTTTCTTT. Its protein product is CSARDLQGADTEAFF.

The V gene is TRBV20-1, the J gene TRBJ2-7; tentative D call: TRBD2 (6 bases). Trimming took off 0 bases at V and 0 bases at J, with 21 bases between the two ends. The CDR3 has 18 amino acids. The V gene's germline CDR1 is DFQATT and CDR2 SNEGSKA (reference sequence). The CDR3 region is CSARDPFLGGTSSYEQYF. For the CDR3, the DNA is TGCAGTGCTAGAGATCCTTTCTTAGGCGGGACCAGCTCCTACGAGCAGTACTTC.